This section outlines one T cell receptor (beta chain) sequence together with its context. Its antigen is undetermined. Amplification of TCR beta CDR3 regions used RNA as the template. HTBI primers were the set used in a first-round RT-PCR of the TCR CDR3. One entry per CDR3 protein results from TCRdb running MiXCR on the multiplex PCR reads. The sample contains around 620,000 distinct CDR3 sequences, 12% to 15% of which appear only once. The data originate from a study of T cells in Graves' hyperthyroidism and ophthalmopathy. Trimming removed 0 bases from V and 0 bases from J; junction bases left unmatched: 2. The CDR3 runs to 17 residues. Germline loops: CDR1 SGHNT, CDR2 YYREEE (reference sequence). The cohort's ophthalmopathy patients, a group with duration under 3 months, had a Clinical Activity Score of at least 3 and a NOSPECS grade of at least 4. Patients showing uncontrolled infection, other autoimmune disease, pregnancy or lactation were ineligible.

Study-wide points: Ophthalmopathy could be told apart from stable hyperthyroidism with a 13 V-J model. The model predicted ophthalmopathy a median around 6.5 months before onset.

The origin of this receptor is a woman under 30 with Graves' ophthalmopathy. The specimen was blood. This chain uses TRBV5-4 with TRBJ2-2, with 10 bases fitting TRBD2. The CDR3 DNA sequence: TGTGCCAGCAGCTTGGCCGGACTAGCGGCGAACACCGGGGAGCTGTTTTTT. Translated, it gives CASSLAGLAANTGELFF.